This TCR beta chain was retrieved from a study of blood T cell repertoires in COVID-19. Trimming removed 3 bases at V and 2 bases at J, with 11 bases between. This CDR3 has 15 residues. The germline gives CDR1 MNHEY, CDR2 SMNVEV (reference sequence). Those enrolled in Seattle joined during active infection and were followed longitudinally afterward. Clones were sequenced by immunoSEQ multiplex PCR, and TCRdb holds only the in-frame ones, with some missing. The table records some 110,000 clones, about 94% of them present only once. The chain links TRBV27 to TRBJ2-1; D may be TRBD1 (6 bases). The sequence derives from a man aged 45-60 years with COVID-19, enrolled during active disease. Source material: peripheral blood. CDR3 protein: CASSFLQGAYNEQFF. CDR3 sequence (DNA): TGTGCCAGCAGTTTCTTACAGGGAGCCTACAATGAGCAGTTCTTC.